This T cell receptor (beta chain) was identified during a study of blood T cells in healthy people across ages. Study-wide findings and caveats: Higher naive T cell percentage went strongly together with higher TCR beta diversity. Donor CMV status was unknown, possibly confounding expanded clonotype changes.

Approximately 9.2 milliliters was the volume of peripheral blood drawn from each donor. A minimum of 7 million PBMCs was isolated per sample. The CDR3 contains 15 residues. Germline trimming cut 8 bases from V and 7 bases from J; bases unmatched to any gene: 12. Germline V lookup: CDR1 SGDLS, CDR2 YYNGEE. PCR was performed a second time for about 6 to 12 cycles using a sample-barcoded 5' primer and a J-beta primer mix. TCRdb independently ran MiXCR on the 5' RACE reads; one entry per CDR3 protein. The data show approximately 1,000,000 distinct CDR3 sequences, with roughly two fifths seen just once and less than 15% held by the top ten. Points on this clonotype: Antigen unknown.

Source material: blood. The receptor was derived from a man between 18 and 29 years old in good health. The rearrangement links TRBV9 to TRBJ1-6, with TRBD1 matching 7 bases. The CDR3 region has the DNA TGTGCCAGTTCCCCTTTGACAGGGAAGAATTCACCCCTCCACTTT. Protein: CASSPLTGKNSPLHF.